One sample yielded the 30 T cell receptor beta chains listed below, sequenced in a study of response to subunit inactivated influenza vaccine. MiXCR was run by TCRdb on the RT-PCR reads, yielding one entry per CDR3 protein. The repertoire holds fewer than 600,000 distinct CDR3 sequences, around 7.7% seen once, with about an eighth in the top ten. This material consisted of PBMCs from blood, taken about 24 months after vaccination. The receptor source for this set is a man between 45 and 75 years old who received an inactivated influenza vaccine.

At least ten counts were recorded for this clonotype. The V gene is TRBV19, the J gene TRBJ2-7; a weak D match, TRBD2 (6 bases). Germline V gives CDR1 LNHDA, CDR2 SQIVND (reference sequence). The length of the CDR3 is 14 residues. Trimming removed 6 bases from V and 0 bases from J, with 12 bases in between. CDR3 residues: CASSPVGSSYEQYF. CDR3 in DNA: TGTGCCAGTAGCCCTGTCGGGAGCTCCTACGAGCAGTACTTC.

The chain links TRBV6-5 to TRBJ2-7, with D perhaps TRBD2 (7 bases). Germline V gives CDR1 MNHEY, CDR2 SVGAGI. With 2 bases removed from V and 1 base from J, the gap between germline ends came to 15 bases. The CDR3 contains 16 residues. The chain's CDR3 is CASSYPRGGVSYEQYF. The CDR3 coding sequence is TGTGCCAGCAGTTACCCTCGAGGGGGGGTATCCTACGAGCAGTACTTC.

This clonotype was observed a few times. The CDR3, as DNA: TGTGCCATTCTGGGGCAGGTTTCCCCCCTCCACTTT. It codes for CAILGQVSPLHF. The V and J genes are TRBV21-1 and TRBJ1-6; TRBD1 reflects the table's D call only, with no check against the DNA. TRBV21-1 corresponds to a pseudogene. The CDR3 is 12 residues long.

This rearrangement joins TRBV5-6 to TRBJ1-2; no reliable D call. V was pared by 5 bases and J by 1 base, with 9 bases between. Looked up from germline, CDR1 is SGHDT and CDR2 is YYEEEE. CDR3 length: 13 amino acids. The chain's CDR3 is CASRRGSNYGYTF. For the CDR3, the DNA is TGTGCCAGCAGGCGAGGGAGTAACTATGGCTACACCTTC.

The table lists this clonotype with many counts. The genes are TRBV6-5 and TRBJ1-3; weak D call: TRBD1 (5 bases). The CDR3 is 14 amino acids. Trimming took 5 bases from V and 4 from J, leaving 12 bases between them. CDR1 and CDR2 from the germline V gene are MNHEY and SVGAGI. As DNA, the CDR3 is TGTGCCAGCAGTAACGGGGCTGAAGGAAACACCATATATTTT. Residues: CASSNGAEGNTIYF.

This clonotype was recorded a few times. The rearrangement joins TRBV7-2 to TRBJ2-3, with D tentatively TRBD2 (6 bases). The ends were cut back, 1 base at V and 13 bases at J, with 9 bases in the middle. Germline CDR1 reads SGHTA; CDR2 reads FQGNSA. This CDR3 has 11 residues. The CDR3, as DNA: TGTGCCAGCAGCTTAGAGGGCGGGGAGTATTTT. The encoded protein is CASSLEGGEYF.

This clonotype has only a few counts. V usage is TRBV2 and J usage is TRBJ2-1; the D is unclear. This CDR3 is 12 amino acids long. Trimming removed 6 bases at V and 5 bases at J, with 8 bases between. Germline CDR1 and CDR2: SNHLY and FYNNEI. The CDR3 nucleotides are TGTGCCAGCAGGGTTTTGGACAATGAGCAGTTCTTC. This codes for CASRVLDNEQFF.

This clonotype was picked up a small number of times. The rearrangement joins TRBV12-3 or TRBV12-4 to TRBJ1-1; no firm D call. Trimming cost V 0 bases and J 11 bases, with 13 bases left between them. This CDR3 has 13 amino acids. The CDR3 DNA follows: TGTGCCAGCAGTTTAGCGGGAGGGAGGGTGGCTTTCTTT. It codes for CASSLAGGRVAFF.

The chain combines TRBV20-1 with TRBJ2-1, with a possible D match to TRBD1 (5 bases). V was cut by 4 bases and J by 6 bases, with 13 bases left in between. The CDR3 has 13 amino acids. From germline, CDR1 is DFQATT and CDR2 SNEGSKA (reference sequence). In DNA, the CDR3 is TGCAGTGCTACCTGGGGCAGAACCAATGAGCAGTTCTTC. This codes for CSATWGRTNEQFF.

The chain uses TRBV5-6 and TRBJ2-7; D possibly corresponds to TRBD2 (5 bases). CDR3 length: 13 residues. V dropped 8 bases and J dropped 5 bases, with 17 bases sitting between them. The germline V gene has CDR1 SGHDT and CDR2 YYEEEE. The CDR3: CARSPGIQNEQYF. CDR3 bases: TGTGCCAGGAGCCCCGGGATCCAGAACGAGCAGTACTTC.

This clonotype was seen a handful of times. V and J are TRBV5-1 and TRBJ1-1, with TRBD1 matching over 11 bases. This CDR3 spans 16 amino acids. V trimming: 0 bases; J trimming: 4 bases; junction bases outside the gene matches: 5. CDR1 is SGHRS and CDR2 is YFSETQ in the germline V gene. CDR3 nucleotides: TGCGCCAGCAGCTTGGTGACCGGGACAGGGGGCACTGAAGCTTTCTTT. Amino acids: CASSLVTGTGGTEAFF.

The chain carries TRBV5-1 and TRBJ1-1; TRBD1 agrees at 8 bases. The CDR3 totals 15 residues. Germline loops: CDR1 SGHRS, CDR2 YFSETQ. V shed 0 bases, J shed 1 base, and the junction held 2 bases outside the gene matches. CDR3 sequence reads: CASSLAGTGNTEAFF. The CDR3 DNA reads as TGCGCCAGCAGCTTGGCCGGGACAGGGAACACTGAAGCTTTCTTT.

Only a few counts were recorded for this clonotype. This chain joins TRBV18 and TRBJ1-1; D gene unclear. The CDR3 is made up of 14 amino acids. The germline gives CDR1 KGHSH, CDR2 LQKENI. V was shortened by 3 bases and J by 5 bases, with 13 bases between the two germline ends. CDR3 protein: CASSPTRLQTEAFF. In DNA form, the CDR3 reads TGTGCCAGCTCACCGACCCGGCTACAAACTGAAGCTTTCTTT.

The table lists this clonotype with a few counts. The gene calls are TRBV7-9 and TRBJ2-1; 8 nucleotides match TRBD2. The V segment lost 3 bases and the J segment 6 bases; nucleotides outside the gene matches: 7. CDR3 size: 15 residues. Germline loops: CDR1 SEHNR, CDR2 FQNEAQ (reference sequence). In DNA, the CDR3 is TGTGCCAGCAGCTTCCCGGGACTAGTTTTCAATGAGCAGTTCTTC. Translated: CASSFPGLVFNEQFF.

The J gene is TRBJ1-5, the V gene TRBV20-1; no reliable D call. This CDR3 has 15 amino acids. CDR1 and CDR2 (germline): DFQATT, SNEGSKA (reference sequence). Between the trimmed V and J ends, which lost 1 base and 0 bases, there was a span of 10 bases. The DNA for the CDR3 is TGCAGTGCTAGAGTTCCAAATTATAGCAATCAGCCCCAGCATTTT. Encoded protein: CSARVPNYSNQPQHF.

The genes are TRBV7-2 and TRBJ2-1; D gene unclear. Germline assignment: CDR1 SGHTA and CDR2 FQGNSA. CDR3 length: 13 residues. Deletions cut 4 bases from V and 9 bases from J, with 13 bases between. The CDR3 protein is CASSYRTGSEQFF. CDR3 DNA: TGTGCCAGCAGCTACCGGACGGGTAGTGAGCAGTTCTTC. The variable domain in full, completed from reference TRBV7-2 and TRBJ2-1, reads GAGVSQSPSNKVTEKGKDVELRCDPISGHTALYWYRQSLGQGLEFLIYFQGNSAPDKSGLPSDRFSAERTGGSVSTLTIQRTQQEDSAVYLCASSYRTGSEQFFGPGTRLTVL.

This clonotype has just a few counts. This rearrangement joins TRBV18 to TRBJ2-1; D ambiguous. The CDR3 is 15 residues long. Trimming stripped 1 base from V and 6 bases from J, with 13 bases between. CDR1 is KGHSH and CDR2 is LQKENI in the germline V gene. The CDR3 sequence: CASSPLTARSNEQFF. DNA for the CDR3: TGTGCCAGCTCACCACTGACCGCTAGGTCCAATGAGCAGTTCTTC.

The rearrangement uses TRBV7-2 and TRBJ2-3; 9 bases line up with TRBD2. The CDR3 spans 16 residues. In germline, CDR1 is SGHTA, CDR2 FQGNSA. V shed 3 bases and J 6 bases; nucleotides not matched to a gene: 10. In DNA, the CDR3 is TGTGCCAGCAGCTTTACAGGCGGGAGGGCCTCGGATACGCAGTATTTT. Translated, it gives CASSFTGGRASDTQYF.

This clonotype occurred a few times. The chain couples TRBV6-5 to TRBJ2-1; 9 nucleotides agree with TRBD2. The trim removed 0 bases at V and 4 bases at J, leaving 1 base unmatched. The CDR3 spans 15 residues. CDR1 is MNHEY, CDR2 SVGAGI, per germline. CDR3 sequence (DNA): TGTGCCAGCAGTTACTCTACTAGCGGGTACAATGAGCAGTTCTTC. It encodes CASSYSTSGYNEQFF.

This clonotype was found many times. The J gene is TRBJ2-3, the V gene TRBV9, with D hard to call. Germline lookup yields CDR1 SGDLS and CDR2 YYNGEE. Deletions cut 0 bases from V and 5 bases from J, with 10 bases between. CDR3 size: 14 residues. In nucleotides, the CDR3 is TGTGCCAGCAGCGTAGAGTCTTCTAGAGATACGCAGTATTTT. Protein sequence: CASSVESSRDTQYF.

The rearrangement joins TRBV9 to TRBJ1-2; TRBD1 might be the D (5 bases). Germline CDR1 is SGDLS and CDR2 is YYNGEE. This CDR3 spans 15 amino acids. Trimming removed 4 bases at V and 4 bases at J, with 17 bases between. The DNA of the CDR3 is TGTGCCAGCAGCTCCCCCGGGGGGGACGGCTATGGCTACACCTTC. Translated, it gives CASSSPGGDGYGYTF.

The sample holds many counts of this clonotype. The V gene is TRBV5-1, the J gene TRBJ1-1, with D tentatively TRBD1 (5 bases). This CDR3 has 14 amino acids. The germline V gene encodes CDR1 SGHRS and CDR2 YFSETQ. V lost 0 bases to trimming and J lost 9 bases, with 15 bases between them. The CDR3 DNA reads as TGCGCCAGCAGCTTGGAAAGACAGCAGACTAAAGCTTTCTTT. As protein: CASSLERQQTKAFF.

CDR3 sequence reads: CASRRTGDGEQYF. The CDR3 DNA is TGTGCCAGTAGACGAACAGGGGATGGCGAGCAGTACTTC. V gene TRBV19 combines with J gene TRBJ2-7; TRBD1 aligns across 7 bases. This CDR3 has 13 amino acids. The V and J ends lost 6 bases and 6 bases, in that order; junction bases with no gene match: 8. The germline gives CDR1 LNHDA, CDR2 SQIVND (reference sequence).

The CDR3: CASSFELSNEQFF. As DNA, the CDR3 is TGTGCCAGCAGCTTTGAACTTTCCAATGAGCAGTTCTTC. The genes are TRBV7-9 and TRBJ2-1; D not resolved. The germline V gene has CDR1 SEHNR and CDR2 FQNEAQ (reference sequence). The V end lost 3 bases, the J end lost 6 bases, and 9 bases lay between the germline ends. The length of the CDR3 is 13 residues.

This clonotype was seen only a few times. V and J are TRBV2 and TRBJ2-1, with D possibly TRBD1 on 7 matching bases. This CDR3 has 12 amino acids. The ends were cut back, 6 bases at V and 9 bases at J, with 12 bases in the middle. The germline gives CDR1 SNHLY, CDR2 FYNNEI. DNA of the CDR3: TGTGCCAGCAGGCAGGGGGGTGGTGAGCAGTTCTTC. It translates to CASRQGGGEQFF.

This clonotype was counted many times. This sequence joins TRBV28 and TRBJ2-2, with 7 positions matching TRBD1. Germline-derived CDR1 and CDR2 are MDHEN and SYDVKM. The V segment lost 5 bases and the J segment 6 bases; nucleotides outside the gene matches: 9. The CDR3 length is 15 residues. The CDR3 DNA reads TGTGCCAGCAGTCCTTCTTACAGGGGATCCGGGGAGCTGTTTTTT. It encodes CASSPSYRGSGELFF.

This clonotype has a handful of counts. The V and J genes are TRBV5-1 and TRBJ1-1, with 8 bases that match TRBD1. V lost 4 bases, J lost 7 bases, and 12 bases stayed unmatched. The CDR3 runs 15 residues. The germline V gene has CDR1 SGHRS and CDR2 YFSETQ. The CDR3 nucleotides read TGCGCCAGCAGCCTGGACAGGGTTGAACATGGTGAAGCTTTCTTT. It translates to CASSLDRVEHGEAFF.

This clonotype has more than one count but fewer than ten. The chain is built from TRBV6-1 and TRBJ2-7; perhaps D is TRBD1 or TRBD2 (5 bases each). The CDR3 has 14 amino acids. Germline V lookup: CDR1 MNHNS, CDR2 SASEGT. V was clipped by 6 bases and J by 1 base, with 13 bases between them. The CDR3 is CASRAGTPSYEQYF. The CDR3 DNA reads as TGTGCCAGCAGAGCCGGGACGCCTTCCTACGAGCAGTACTTC.

The gene calls are TRBV28 and TRBJ2-5; weak D call: TRBD1 (5 bases). The CDR3 length is 14 residues. Trimming removed 1 base at V and 7 bases at J, with 13 bases between. Per the germline V gene, CDR1 is MDHEN and CDR2 is SYDVKM. CDR3 DNA sequence: TGTGCCAGCAGTTTATTGGACACCCGCGGGACCCAGTACTTC. Protein: CASSLLDTRGTQYF.

This clonotype was observed a few times. V usage is TRBV20-1 and J usage is TRBJ2-2; the D gene is possibly TRBD2 (7 bases). This CDR3 comprises 15 residues. With 3 bases removed from V and 4 bases from J, the gap between germline ends came to 15 bases. Per the germline V gene, CDR1 is DFQATT and CDR2 is SNEGSKA (reference sequence). The CDR3 loop reads CSASTRGAVTGELFF. The CDR3, as DNA: TGCAGTGCTAGTACCCGGGGGGCGGTCACCGGGGAGCTGTTTTTT.